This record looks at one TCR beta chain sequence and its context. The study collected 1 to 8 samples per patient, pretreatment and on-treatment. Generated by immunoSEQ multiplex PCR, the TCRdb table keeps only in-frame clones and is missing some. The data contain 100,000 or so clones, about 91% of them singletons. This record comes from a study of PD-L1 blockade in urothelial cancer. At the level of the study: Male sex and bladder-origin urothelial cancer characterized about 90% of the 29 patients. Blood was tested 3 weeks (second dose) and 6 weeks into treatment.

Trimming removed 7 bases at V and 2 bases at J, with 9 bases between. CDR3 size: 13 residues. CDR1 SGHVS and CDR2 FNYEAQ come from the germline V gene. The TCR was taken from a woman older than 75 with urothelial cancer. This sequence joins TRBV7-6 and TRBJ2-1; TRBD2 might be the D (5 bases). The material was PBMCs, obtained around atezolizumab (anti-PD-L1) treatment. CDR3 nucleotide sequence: TGTGCCAGCAACCCCGGGACCTACAATGAGCAGTTCTTC. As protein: CASNPGTYNEQFF.